The 18 T cell receptor beta chains given below trace back to one sample, sequenced in a study of T-cell reconstitution after alpha-beta-depleted transplantation in children. The authors prepared the TCRbeta library with unique molecular identifiers. Each CDR3 protein gets one entry after TCRdb re-called the PCR reads with MiXCR. Counted here are 360,000 or so distinct CDR3 sequences, around 21% occurring once; the ten biggest clones make up 3.5% to 4%. Sequencing used PBMCs from the stem cell graft donor, obtained from the stem cell graft. The receptors shown here come from a human donor who donated a stem cell graft to a child with acute myeloid leukemia.

V is TRBV25-1 and J is TRBJ2-5, with D perhaps matching TRBD2 (5 bases). Germline loops: CDR1 MGHDK, CDR2 SYGVNS. The CDR3 loop spans 13 amino acids. The ends were cut back, 2 bases at V and 5 bases at J, with 9 bases in the middle. The CDR3 DNA sequence: TGTGCCAGCAGTGAAGCCCGAGGGGAGACCCAGTACTTC. It specifies CASSEARGETQYF.

This clonotype showed up many times. The chain uses TRBV5-1 and TRBJ2-2; 8 nucleotides line up with TRBD1. V lost 0 bases to trimming and J lost 1 base; unmatched junction nucleotides: 2. The CDR3 sequence is 16 residues long. Germline V gene sequence: CDR1 SGHRS, CDR2 YFSETQ. This CDR3 is CASSLAGQGNTGELFF. The CDR3 DNA reads TGCGCCAGCAGCTTGGCCGGACAGGGGAACACCGGGGAGCTGTTTTTT.

The chain's CDR3 is CATSDQGVHEQFF. The CDR3 region has the DNA TGTGCCACCAGTGATCAGGGAGTCCATGAGCAGTTCTTC. This rearrangement joins TRBV24-1 to TRBJ2-1; D may be TRBD1 or TRBD2 (5 bases each). V dropped 3 bases and J dropped 8 bases, with 10 bases sitting between them. The CDR3 has 13 amino acids. Germline CDR1 and CDR2: KGHDR and SFDVKD.

This chain connects TRBV12-3 or TRBV12-4 to TRBJ1-5; weak D call: TRBD1 (6 bases). V lost 2 bases to trimming and J lost 3 bases, with 11 bases between them. This CDR3 is built from 15 residues. CDR3 coding DNA: TGTGCCAGCAGTTTATCTGGACAGTCCAATCAGCCCCAGCATTTT. Translating it yields CASSLSGQSNQPQHF.

At least ten counts were recorded for this clonotype. This chain links TRBV20-1 with TRBJ1-1; D unresolved. Trimming cost V 5 bases and J 1 base, with 11 bases left between them. In germline, CDR1 is DFQATT, CDR2 SNEGSKA (reference sequence). The CDR3 length is 13 residues. As DNA, the CDR3 is TGCAGTGCTCAGAGAACAAAGAACACTGAAGCTTTCTTT. Translation gives CSAQRTKNTEAFF.

The sample holds many counts of this clonotype. This chain connects TRBV20-1 to TRBJ1-5; perhaps TRBD1 as D (5 bases). The germline gives CDR1 DFQATT, CDR2 SNEGSKA (reference sequence). The ends were cut back, 2 bases at V and 6 bases at J, with 11 bases in the middle. This CDR3 has 13 residues. The CDR3 bases are TGCAGTGCTAGACGGGACGAGTTTCAGCCCCAGCATTTT. Encoded protein: CSARRDEFQPQHF.

This clonotype turned up a few times. This chain joins TRBV15 and TRBJ2-1; D may be TRBD2 (6 bases). V lost 1 base, J lost 8 bases, and 15 bases lay in between. The germline V gene encodes CDR1 LNHNV and CDR2 YYDKDF (reference sequence). There are 15 residues in the CDR3. CDR3 sequence reads: CATSRVAGRSDEQFF. The CDR3 DNA reads TGTGCCACCAGCAGAGTTGCCGGGAGATCGGATGAGCAGTTCTTC.

The chain employs TRBV29-1 and TRBJ1-5, with D possibly TRBD1 on 5 matching bases. Germline-derived CDR1 and CDR2 are SQVTM and ANQGSEA. V was clipped by 4 bases and J by 3 bases, with 13 bases between them. This CDR3 has 14 amino acids. CDR3 nucleotides: TGCAGCGTTGGCAGTTCAGGGCCCAATCAGCCCCAGCATTTT. This codes for CSVGSSGPNQPQHF.

V and J are TRBV5-6 and TRBJ2-1; D remains ambiguous. The V gene's germline CDR1 is SGHDT and CDR2 YYEEEE. The CDR3 totals 13 residues. Deletions cut 1 base from V and 1 base from J, with 3 bases between. CDR3 in DNA: TGTGCCAGCAGCTTGAAGTCCTACAATGAGCAGTTCTTC. As protein: CASSLKSYNEQFF.

The chain couples TRBV20-1 to TRBJ2-3; 9 bases are shared with TRBD1. Germline CDR1 DFQATT, CDR2 SNEGSKA (reference sequence). The CDR3 is 14 residues long. Trimming removed 5 bases from V and 2 bases from J; junction bases left unmatched: 5. CDR3 sequence reads: CSAPHRGPTDTQYF. Written as DNA, the CDR3 is TGCAGTGCTCCTCACAGGGGGCCCACAGATACGCAGTATTTT.

This chain links TRBV7-2 with TRBJ2-1, with 7 bases aligning to TRBD2. The ends lost 7 bases at V and 9 bases at J; junction bases unmatched: 15. The germline V gene encodes CDR1 SGHTA and CDR2 FQGNSA. CDR3 length: 15 residues. The CDR3 DNA sequence: TGTGCCAGCATCGCCGCGGGAGTGAGGATGAGTGAGCAGTTCTTC. Amino acids: CASIAAGVRMSEQFF.

This chain connects TRBV7-9 to TRBJ2-1, with 10 bases aligning to TRBD1. This CDR3 has 16 amino acids. Looked up from germline, CDR1 is SEHNR and CDR2 is FQNEAQ (reference sequence). The junction had 9 bases not matched to a gene; V was cut back by 3 bases and J by 7 bases. The CDR3 region has the DNA TGTGCCAGCAGCTTGAGACAGGGGGCAGTAAGGAATGAGCAGTTCTTC. Translation: CASSLRQGAVRNEQFF.

This chain connects TRBV27 to TRBJ1-1; 8 bases map to TRBD1. Germline assignment: CDR1 MNHEY and CDR2 SMNVEV (reference sequence). This CDR3 region has 13 residues. Losses at the gene ends were 5 bases for V and 4 bases for J; bases not matched to a gene: 3. CDR3 region: CASSGTGGTEAFF. The DNA for the CDR3 is TGTGCCAGCAGTGGAACAGGGGGCACTGAAGCTTTCTTT.

The chain has TRBV7-2 and TRBJ2-1; 12 nucleotides agree with TRBD2. V lost 4 bases to trimming and J lost 5 bases; unmatched junction nucleotides: 3. The CDR3 has 15 amino acids. The V gene's germline CDR1 is SGHTA and CDR2 FQGNSA. CDR3 in DNA: TGTGCCAGCAGCTCTAGCGGGAGGGCCCACAATGAGCAGTTCTTC. Translation gives CASSSSGRAHNEQFF.

This clonotype was detected a few times. The chain employs TRBV5-1 and TRBJ2-1, with a tentative D call TRBD1 (5 bases). The ends were cut back, 3 bases at V and 7 bases at J, with 8 bases in the middle. In germline, CDR1 is SGHRS, CDR2 YFSETQ. This CDR3 spans 12 amino acids. DNA for the CDR3: TGCGCCAGCAGCTCTTCAGGGAATGAGCAGTTCTTC. Translating gives CASSSSGNEQFF.

This sequence joins TRBV24-1 and TRBJ2-5; 10 nucleotides line up with TRBD1. V shed 2 bases and J 7 bases; nucleotides not matched to a gene: 15. Germline CDR1 is KGHDR and CDR2 is SFDVKD. This CDR3 has 18 amino acids. The CDR3 DNA reads TGTGCCACCAGTGATTCTGGTTCCTCTTCCAGGGACAGGGGGACCCAGTACTTC. Its protein is CATSDSGSSSRDRGTQYF.

This clonotype was seen more than once but under ten times. This chain connects TRBV24-1 to TRBJ2-2; 7 bases are a match to TRBD1. The CDR3 extends over 16 amino acids. The trim removed 4 bases at V and 4 bases at J, leaving 8 bases unmatched. Germline V CDR1 and CDR2: KGHDR, SFDVKD. In nucleotides, the CDR3 is TGTGCCACCAGTGACCTGAGTACAGGGGTCACCGGGGAGCTGTTTTTT. It yields the protein CATSDLSTGVTGELFF.

The rearrangement uses TRBV18 and TRBJ1-1, with D unclear. Germline assignment: CDR1 KGHSH and CDR2 LQKENI. V was pared by 8 bases and J by 1 base, with 11 bases between. The CDR3 consists of 13 residues. DNA of the CDR3: TGTGCCAGCACCGGTCAATCGAACACTGAAGCTTTCTTT. It specifies CASTGQSNTEAFF. Drawing the rest from reference TRBV18 and TRBJ1-1, the complete variable domain is NAGVMQNPRHLVRRRGQEARLRCSPMKGHSHVYWYRQLPEEGLKFMVYLQKENIIDESGMPKERFSAEFPKEGPSILRIQQVVRGDSAAYFCASTGQSNTEAFFGQGTRLTVV.